The 16 T cell receptor beta chains below all came from one sample that was sequenced in a study of regulatory T cells in long-lasting Graves disease. Described time point: newly diagnosed GD, antithyroid drugs for less than 3 months. Extracted RNA from PBMCs served as the source of the TCR library. TCR beta libraries were built with iRepertoire HTBI primers and Arm-PCR of CDR3 regions. TCRdb reprocessed the multiplex PCR reads with MiXCR, giving one entry per CDR3 protein. The repertoire consists of more than 400,000 distinct CDR3 sequences, with around 15% occurring once and the leading ten covering more than 9%. This sample also belongs to another study, concerning T cells in Graves' hyperthyroidism and ophthalmopathy.

The sample here was peripheral blood mononuclear cells (PBMCs), taken at new diagnosis, from a patient treated with antithyroid drugs. The receptors shown here come from a man in his forties or fifties with Graves disease.

This clonotype was counted at least ten times. The chain links TRBV5-1 to TRBJ1-5; the D is unclear. Germline CDR1 and CDR2: SGHRS and YFSETQ. V was trimmed by 0 bases and J by 1 base, leaving 11 bases between them. The CDR3 is 16 residues long. Here the CDR3 DNA reads TGCGCCAGCAGCTTGGGGGGAGCGGGCAGCAATCAGCCCCAGCATTTT. Its protein product is CASSLGGAGSNQPQHF.

This clonotype turned up a few times. The V call is TRBV20-1, the J call TRBJ2-1, with D perhaps matching TRBD2 (6 bases). Trimming took 3 bases from V and 5 from J, leaving 11 bases between them. Per germline, CDR1 DFQATT and CDR2 SNEGSKA (reference sequence). The CDR3 runs to 13 residues. The CDR3 region has the DNA TGCAGTGCTAGGACCGGAGGGAACAATGAGCAGTTCTTC. Residues: CSARTGGNNEQFF.

This clonotype has a count of ten or more. This chain uses TRBV4-2 with TRBJ1-2; D not certain. V gave up 0 bases and J gave up 4 bases, with 6 bases separating them. Germline CDR1 LGHNA, CDR2 YNFKEQ. This CDR3 contains 13 residues. The CDR3: CASSQDQVYGYTF. CDR3 sequence (DNA): TGTGCCAGCAGCCAAGATCAGGTCTATGGCTACACCTTC.

The chain is built from TRBV24-1 and TRBJ2-5, with D possibly being TRBD2 (6 bases). The CDR3 consists of 15 residues. V dropped 12 bases and J dropped 0 bases, with 19 bases sitting between them. Germline CDR1 KGHDR, CDR2 SFDVKD. The CDR3 DNA is TGTGCCCCCCCAGCGAATGGGGGGTACCAAGAGACCCAGTACTTC. It specifies CAPPANGGYQETQYF.

This sequence joins TRBV6-1 and TRBJ1-5; D unresolved. The CDR3 is 11 amino acids. Per the germline V gene, CDR1 is MNHNS and CDR2 is SASEGT. Deletions cut 6 bases from V and 7 bases from J, with 7 bases between. Here the CDR3 DNA reads TGTGCCAGCAGAAATTCACAGCCCCAGCATTTT. It codes for CASRNSQPQHF.

The V and J genes are TRBV28 and TRBJ1-4, with 7 bases fitting TRBD1. This CDR3 has 14 residues. From germline, CDR1 is MDHEN and CDR2 SYDVKM. V trimming: 5 bases; J trimming: 5 bases; junction bases outside the gene matches: 5. This chain's CDR3 is CASSGDRYNEKLFF. The DNA for the CDR3 is TGTGCCAGCAGTGGGGACAGATACAATGAAAAACTGTTTTTT.

In this sample, this clonotype turned up many times. The chain links TRBV6-1 to TRBJ2-7; a possible D gene is TRBD2 (5 bases). The CDR3 sequence is 13 residues long. V gave up 10 bases and J gave up 0 bases, with 13 bases separating them. CDR1 and CDR2 (germline): MNHNS, SASEGT. The CDR3: CATVSGSSYEQYF. CDR3 coding DNA: TGTGCCACCGTAAGCGGAAGCTCCTACGAGCAGTACTTC.

Many counts were recorded for this clonotype. The chain has TRBV5-1 and TRBJ1-1; no clear D gene. The V and J ends lost 0 bases and 6 bases respectively, with 12 bases between them. The germline V gene has CDR1 SGHRS and CDR2 YFSETQ. This CDR3 contains 14 residues. This CDR3 reads CASSLVSRLAEAFF. As DNA, the CDR3 is TGCGCCAGCAGCTTGGTTTCCAGGCTCGCTGAAGCTTTCTTT.

There are many counts of this clonotype. The genes are TRBV7-3 and TRBJ2-7, with 7 bases matching TRBD2. There are 13 residues in the CDR3. J lost 9 bases, V lost 5 bases, and 10 bases had no gene match. Germline-derived CDR1 and CDR2 are SGHTA and FQGTGA. The CDR3 DNA reads TGTGCCAGCAGCCCGGGACTAACGGGTGTGCAGTACTTC. Residues: CASSPGLTGVQYF. Full variable domain (outside the CDR3, taken from reference TRBV7-3 and TRBJ2-7): GAGVSQTPSNKVTEKGKYVELRCDPISGHTALYWYRQSLGQGPEFLIYFQGTGAADDSGLPNDRFFAVRPEGSVSTLKIQRTERGDSAVYLCASSPGLTGVQYFGPGTRLTVT.

This clonotype was observed at least ten times. The rearrangement uses TRBV12-3 or TRBV12-4 and TRBJ2-1, with 10 bases lining up with TRBD2. CDR3 size: 14 residues. The V segment lost 5 bases and the J segment 2 bases; nucleotides outside the gene matches: 0. CDR3 loop: CASSSGRAYNEQFF. DNA for the CDR3: TGTGCCAGCAGTAGCGGGAGGGCCTACAATGAGCAGTTCTTC.

This clonotype was seen many times. This sequence joins TRBV11-3 and TRBJ2-1, with a weak D call TRBD2 (5 bases). The CDR3 is 15 residues long. V dropped 3 bases and J dropped 5 bases, with 14 bases sitting between them. Germline V gives CDR1 SGHNT, CDR2 YENEEA. The CDR3 reads CASSLRSIGDNEQFF. Here the CDR3 DNA reads TGTGCCAGCAGCTTGAGATCCATCGGGGACAATGAGCAGTTCTTC.

This clonotype was seen at least ten times. This chain links TRBV24-1 with TRBJ1-1, with 7 bases that match TRBD1. The J segment lost 8 bases and the V segment lost 3 bases, leaving 5 bases of the junction unmatched. This CDR3 region has 13 residues. Per the germline V gene, CDR1 is KGHDR and CDR2 is SFDVKD. As DNA, the CDR3 is TGTGCCACCAGTGATACTAGACAGGGAGAAGCTTTCTTT. Its protein is CATSDTRQGEAFF.

This clonotype showed up many times. The chain recombines TRBV6-1 with TRBJ2-2; weak D call: TRBD1 (5 bases). The CDR3 runs to 14 residues. CDR1 and CDR2 from the germline V gene are MNHNS and SASEGT. Between the trimmed V and J ends, which lost 7 bases and 2 bases, there was a span of 11 bases. In DNA form, the CDR3 reads TGTGCCAGCAAACGGCAGGGCAACACCGGGGAGCTGTTTTTT. Translation gives CASKRQGNTGELFF.

This clonotype was found many times. This chain connects TRBV2 to TRBJ2-4; 8 bases align to TRBD2. The CDR3 is 15 amino acids. The germline V gene has CDR1 SNHLY and CDR2 FYNNEI. The ends lost 7 bases at V and 6 bases at J; junction bases unmatched: 11. CDR3 amino acids: CASTSSGTRANIQYF. The CDR3 DNA follows: TGTGCCAGCACAAGTTCGGGGACTAGAGCAAACATTCAGTACTTC.

The rearrangement joins TRBV24-1 to TRBJ2-7; no clear D. The V and J ends lost 6 bases and 2 bases respectively, with 10 bases between them. CDR3 length: 13 residues. Germline V gene lookup returns CDR1 KGHDR and CDR2 SFDVKD. The CDR3 protein is CATSSSGTYEQYF. Written as DNA, the CDR3 is TGTGCCACCAGTAGCTCCGGTACCTACGAGCAGTACTTC.

The rearrangement uses TRBV5-1 and TRBJ2-1, with 13 bases matching TRBD2. Germline CDR1 reads SGHRS; CDR2 reads YFSETQ. The CDR3 spans 19 residues. V was pared by 2 bases and J by 2 bases, with 10 bases of the junction left unmatched. The CDR3 protein is CASSFYATSGRATYNEQFF. CDR3 nucleotide sequence: TGCGCCAGCAGCTTCTATGCCACTAGCGGGAGGGCAACCTACAATGAGCAGTTCTTC.